One sample yielded the 11 T cell receptor beta chains listed below, sequenced in a study of shared clonotypes between healthy human individuals. Naive CD8 isolation took CD45RO-negative cells positively selected for CCR7 and excluded terminally differentiated effector memory CD45RA+ cells. Generated by immunoSEQ multiplex PCR, the TCRdb table keeps only in-frame clones and is missing some. The data hold approximately 1.9 million clones, with 93% observed a single time. The material sequenced was naive CD8+ T cells from PBMCs. All receptors derive from a young man in good health. Some clones in this sample may be carry-over from other donors' samples.

The chain employs TRBV4-3 and TRBJ2-7; 10 bases map to TRBD1. Germline CDR1 reads LGHNA; CDR2 reads YSLEER. The CDR3 runs 15 residues. Trimming cost V 4 bases and J 5 bases; bases outside gene matches: 8. CDR3 coding DNA: TGCGCCAGCAGCCGAAAGACAGGGGGCGTGGACGAGCAGTACTTC. This codes for CASSRKTGGVDEQYF.

This clone was seen a few times. The gene calls are TRBV28 and TRBJ1-1, with D possibly being TRBD1 (5 bases). Germline V gives CDR1 MDHEN, CDR2 SYDVKM. The CDR3 contains 11 residues. Trimming took off 8 bases at V and 2 bases at J, with 6 bases between the two ends. The CDR3 spells CASGANTEAFF. CDR3 nucleotides: TGTGCCAGCGGGGCCAACACTGAAGCTTTCTTT.

The rearrangement joins TRBV4-1 to TRBJ1-5, with TRBD1 matching over 9 bases. With 3 bases clipped from V and 7 bases from J, the junction kept 4 bases outside the gene matches. The germline V gene encodes CDR1 MGHRA and CDR2 YSYEKL. The CDR3 spans 14 residues. The CDR3 is CASSQPGQGQPQHF. CDR3 sequence (DNA): TGCGCCAGCAGCCAGCCGGGACAGGGACAGCCCCAGCATTTT.

The genes are TRBV2 and TRBJ2-1; maybe TRBD2 (6 bases). This CDR3 comprises 15 residues. In germline, CDR1 is SNHLY, CDR2 FYNNEI. V lost 3 bases and J lost 0, with 9 bases in between. The CDR3 DNA is TGTGCCAGCAGTGAGGGACTGAACTCCTACAATGAGCAGTTCTTC. It is translated as CASSEGLNSYNEQFF.

The V gene is TRBV9, the J gene TRBJ1-2, with D perhaps TRBD1 (6 bases). CDR3 length: 15 residues. Deletions cut 3 bases from V and 5 bases from J, with 17 bases between. Germline values: CDR1 SGDLS, CDR2 YYNGEE. CDR3 in amino acids: CASSGRGTLWYGYTF. The CDR3 nucleotides read TGTGCCAGCAGCGGCCGAGGGACACTATGGTATGGCTACACCTTC.

Concerning this clone itself: Other DNA sequences in this sample translate to the same CDR3. The chain has TRBV7-9 and TRBJ2-1; 9 positions agree with TRBD2. There are 15 residues in the CDR3. CDR1 is SEHNR and CDR2 is FQNEAQ in the germline V gene (reference sequence). V lost 5 bases and J lost 0; bases outside the gene matches: 2. CDR3 in amino acids: CASSVSGSSYNEQFF. The CDR3 DNA sequence: TGTGCCAGCAGCGTTAGCGGGAGCTCCTACAATGAGCAGTTCTTC.

This chain uses TRBV5-4 with TRBJ2-3; D may correspond to TRBD1 or TRBD2 (5 bases each). CDR1 is SGHNT, CDR2 YYREEE, per germline (reference sequence). The CDR3 has 14 amino acids. Trimming stripped 7 bases from V and 6 bases from J, with 18 bases between. CDR3 DNA: TGTGCCAGCCGATACCGGACCCGGGACGATACGCAGTATTTT. Protein sequence: CASRYRTRDDTQYF.

As regards this clone: Other nucleotide sequences from this sample produce the same CDR3. This rearrangement joins TRBV7-9 to TRBJ2-1, with TRBD2 matching 11 bases. Per germline, CDR1 SEHNR and CDR2 FQNEAQ (reference sequence). V was clipped by 0 bases and J by 3 bases; unmatched bases: 1. The CDR3 is 16 residues long. The CDR3 loop is CASSLAGLADYNEQFF. CDR3 nucleotide sequence: TGTGCCAGCAGCTTAGCGGGACTAGCGGACTACAATGAGCAGTTCTTC.

This chain joins TRBV13 and TRBJ1-2; D may be TRBD1 (5 bases). Germline lookup yields CDR1 PRHDT and CDR2 FYEKMQ (reference sequence). The CDR3 length is 14 residues. Trimming pared 1 base from V and 8 bases from J, leaving 14 bases between. The CDR3 sequence: CASSLAPGSSGYTF. CDR3 sequence (DNA): TGTGCCAGCAGCTTAGCTCCAGGGTCCTCCGGCTACACCTTC.

As to this clone: The sample contains more than one DNA sequence encoding this CDR3. This chain connects TRBV14 to TRBJ2-7, with D tentatively TRBD1 or TRBD2 (5 bases each). This CDR3 is built from 13 residues. Germline V gene lookup returns CDR1 SGHDN and CDR2 FVKESK. Trimming cost V 4 bases and J 2 bases, with 9 bases left between them. CDR3 in DNA: TGTGCCAGCAGCCCGGGGACCACCTACGAGCAGTACTTC. This sequence encodes CASSPGTTYEQYF.

The chain links TRBV10-3 to TRBJ2-7; no clear D. The CDR3 length is 14 residues. The germline V gene encodes CDR1 ENHRY and CDR2 SYGVKD. V lost 7 bases and J lost 3, with 16 bases in between. CDR3 sequence reads: CAIKVLDGDYEQYF. The CDR3 DNA sequence: TGTGCCATCAAGGTGCTGGACGGCGACTACGAGCAGTACTTC.